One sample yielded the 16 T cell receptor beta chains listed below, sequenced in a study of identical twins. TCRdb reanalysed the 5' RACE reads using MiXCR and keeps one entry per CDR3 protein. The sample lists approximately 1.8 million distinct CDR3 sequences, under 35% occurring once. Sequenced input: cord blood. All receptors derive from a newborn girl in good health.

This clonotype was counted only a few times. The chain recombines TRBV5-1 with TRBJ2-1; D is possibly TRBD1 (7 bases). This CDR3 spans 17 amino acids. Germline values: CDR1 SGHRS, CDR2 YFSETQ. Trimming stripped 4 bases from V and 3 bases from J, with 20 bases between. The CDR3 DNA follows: TGCGCCAGCAGCCCGCAAGGCGGGACAGCCATCTACAATGAGCAGTTCTTC. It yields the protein CASSPQGGTAIYNEQFF.

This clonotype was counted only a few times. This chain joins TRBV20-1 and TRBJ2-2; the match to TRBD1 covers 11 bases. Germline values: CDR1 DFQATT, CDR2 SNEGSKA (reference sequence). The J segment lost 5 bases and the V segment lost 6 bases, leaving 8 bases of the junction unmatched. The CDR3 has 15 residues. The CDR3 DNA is TGCAGTGCACCGGACAGGGGGCTTAGGACCGGGGAGCTGTTTTTT. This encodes CSAPDRGLRTGELFF.

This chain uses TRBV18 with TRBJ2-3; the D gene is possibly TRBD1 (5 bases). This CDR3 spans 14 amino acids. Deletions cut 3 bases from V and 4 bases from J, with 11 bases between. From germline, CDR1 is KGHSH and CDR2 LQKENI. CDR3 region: CASSPLARADTQYF. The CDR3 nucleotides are TGTGCCAGCTCACCCTTGGCCAGGGCAGATACGCAGTATTTT.

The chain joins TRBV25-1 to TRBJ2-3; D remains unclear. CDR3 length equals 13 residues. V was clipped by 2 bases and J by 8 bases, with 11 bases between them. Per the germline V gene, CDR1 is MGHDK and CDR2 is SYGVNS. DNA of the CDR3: TGTGCCAGCAGTGAAGGCCTCTCCGGTACGCAGTATTTT. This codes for CASSEGLSGTQYF. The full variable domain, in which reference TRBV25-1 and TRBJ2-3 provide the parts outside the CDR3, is EADIYQTPRYLVIGTGKKITLECSQTMGHDKMYWYQQDPGMELHLIHYSYGVNSTEKGDLSSESTVSRIRTEHFPLTLESARPSHTSQYLCASSEGLSGTQYFGPGTRLTVL.

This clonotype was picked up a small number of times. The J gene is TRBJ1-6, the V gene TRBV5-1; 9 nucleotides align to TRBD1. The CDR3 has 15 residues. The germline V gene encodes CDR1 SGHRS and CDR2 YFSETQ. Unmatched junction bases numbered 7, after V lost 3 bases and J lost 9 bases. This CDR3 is CASSYGQGKFSPLHF. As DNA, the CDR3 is TGCGCCAGCAGCTATGGACAGGGGAAATTTTCACCCCTCCACTTT. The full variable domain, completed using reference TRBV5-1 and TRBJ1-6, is KAGVTQTPRYLIKTRGQQVTLSCSPISGHRSVSWYQQTPGQGLQFLFEYFSETQRNKGNFPGRFSGRQFSNSRSEMNVSTLELGDSALYLCASSYGQGKFSPLHFGNGTRLTVT.

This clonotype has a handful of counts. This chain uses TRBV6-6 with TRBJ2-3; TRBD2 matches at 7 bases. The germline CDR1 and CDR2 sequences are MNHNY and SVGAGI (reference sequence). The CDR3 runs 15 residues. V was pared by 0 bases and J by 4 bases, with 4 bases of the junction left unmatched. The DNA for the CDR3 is TGTGCCAGCAGTTACTCTCTAGCGGCCCCAGATACGCAGTATTTT. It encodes CASSYSLAAPDTQYF.

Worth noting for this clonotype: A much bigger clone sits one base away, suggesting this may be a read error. CDR3 residues: CAIKAITGAQGTQYF. The CDR3 DNA follows: TGTGCCATCAAGGCAATAACGGGGGCACAAGGGACCCAGTACTTC. The gene calls are TRBV10-3 and TRBJ2-5; D is perhaps TRBD1 or TRBD2 (6 bases each). Germline CDR1 and CDR2: ENHRY and SYGVKD. The CDR3 extends over 15 amino acids.

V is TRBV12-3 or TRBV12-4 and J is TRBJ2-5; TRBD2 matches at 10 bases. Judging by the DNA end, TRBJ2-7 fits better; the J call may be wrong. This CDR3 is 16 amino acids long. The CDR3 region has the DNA TGTGCCAGCAGACTACGATCTAGCGGGAGAAACTACGAGCAGTACTTC. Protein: CASRLRSSGRNYEQYF.

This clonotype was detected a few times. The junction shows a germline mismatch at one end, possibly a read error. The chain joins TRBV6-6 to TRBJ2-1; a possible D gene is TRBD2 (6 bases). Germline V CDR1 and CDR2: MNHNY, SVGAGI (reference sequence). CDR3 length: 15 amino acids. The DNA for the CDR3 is TGTGCCAGCAGTTACGACGGGGGTATGTACAATGGGCAGTTCTTC. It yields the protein CASSYDGGMYNGQFF.

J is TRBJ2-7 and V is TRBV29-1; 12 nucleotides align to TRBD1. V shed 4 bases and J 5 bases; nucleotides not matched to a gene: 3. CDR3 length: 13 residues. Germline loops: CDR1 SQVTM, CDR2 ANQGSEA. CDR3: CSVGGQGAHEQYF. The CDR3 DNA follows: TGCAGCGTTGGGGGACAGGGGGCACACGAGCAGTACTTC.

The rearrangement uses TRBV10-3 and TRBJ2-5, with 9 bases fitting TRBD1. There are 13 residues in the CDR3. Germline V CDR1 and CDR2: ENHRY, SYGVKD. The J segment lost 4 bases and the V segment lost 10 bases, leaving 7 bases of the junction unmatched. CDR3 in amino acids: CATSLQGAETQYF. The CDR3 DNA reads TGTGCCACCTCCCTACAGGGGGCAGAGACCCAGTACTTC.

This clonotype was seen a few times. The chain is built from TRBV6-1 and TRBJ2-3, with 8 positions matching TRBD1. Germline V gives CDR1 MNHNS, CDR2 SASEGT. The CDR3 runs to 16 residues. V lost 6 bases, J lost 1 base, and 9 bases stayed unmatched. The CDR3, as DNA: TGTGCCAGCAGGGGACAGGTGCTTTATCGCACAGATACGCAGTATTTT. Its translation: CASRGQVLYRTDTQYF.

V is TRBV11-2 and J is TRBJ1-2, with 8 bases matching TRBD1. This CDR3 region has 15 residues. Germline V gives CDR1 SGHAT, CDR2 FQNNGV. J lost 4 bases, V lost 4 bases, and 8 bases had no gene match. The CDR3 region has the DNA TGTGCCAGCAGCTCCCCAGGGGGCTGGGGCTATGGCTACACCTTC. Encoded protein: CASSSPGGWGYGYTF.

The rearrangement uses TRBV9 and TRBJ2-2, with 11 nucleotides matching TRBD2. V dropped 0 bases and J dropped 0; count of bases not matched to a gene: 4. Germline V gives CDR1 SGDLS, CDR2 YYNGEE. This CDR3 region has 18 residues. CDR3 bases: TGTGCCAGCAGCGTAGGGCTAGCGGGGGGTCCGAACACCGGGGAGCTGTTTTTT. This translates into CASSVGLAGGPNTGELFF. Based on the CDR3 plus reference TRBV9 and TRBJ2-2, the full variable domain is DSGVTQTPKHLITATGQRVTLRCSPRSGDLSVYWYQQSLDQGLQFLIQYYNGEERAKGNILERFSAQQFPDLHSELNLSSLELGDSALYFCASSVGLAGGPNTGELFFGEGSRLTVL.

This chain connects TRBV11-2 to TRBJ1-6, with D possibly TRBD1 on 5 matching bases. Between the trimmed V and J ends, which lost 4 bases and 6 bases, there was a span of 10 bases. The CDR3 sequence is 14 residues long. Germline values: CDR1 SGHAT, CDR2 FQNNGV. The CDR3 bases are TGTGCCAGCAGCTCCCCGACAGTTAATTCACCCCTCCACTTT. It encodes CASSSPTVNSPLHF.

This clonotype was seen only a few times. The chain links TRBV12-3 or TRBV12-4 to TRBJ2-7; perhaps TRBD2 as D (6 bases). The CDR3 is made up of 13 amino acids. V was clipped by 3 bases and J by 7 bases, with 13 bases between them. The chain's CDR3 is CASSLGYAGEQYF. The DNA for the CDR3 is TGTGCCAGCAGTTTGGGCTACGCGGGAGAGCAGTACTTC.